One sample yielded the 28 T cell receptor beta chains listed below, sequenced in a study of T cell responses to AZD1222 COVID-19 vaccine. Produced via immunoSEQ multiplex PCR; TCRdb's table is partial and in-frame only. The sample lists around 140,000 clones; roughly 90% were seen once. Sequencing used peripheral blood, obtained 28 days after the second dose of the MenACWY control vaccine. These receptors were obtained from an adult who received the MenACWY meningococcal vaccine as a control.

This clone was detected a few times. This chain connects TRBV6-5 to TRBJ1-1, with D uncertain. Germline assignment: CDR1 MNHEY and CDR2 SVGAGI. The germline V and J ends were trimmed by 5 bases and 1 base, with 8 bases remaining between them. This CDR3 has 13 amino acids. This CDR3 reads CASSPLGNTEAFF. The CDR3 region has the DNA TGTGCCAGCAGTCCATTAGGGAACACTGAAGCTTTCTTT.

The V and J genes are TRBV5-1 and TRBJ1-2; no clear D. Per the germline V gene, CDR1 is SGHRS and CDR2 is YFSETQ. V was clipped by 0 bases and J by 4 bases, with 10 bases between them. This CDR3 is built from 14 residues. The DNA for the CDR3 is TGCGCCAGCAGCTTGGTCGTAGGGAGCTATGGCTACACCTTC. It encodes CASSLVVGSYGYTF.

The rearrangement joins TRBV14 to TRBJ2-7; tentatively, D is TRBD2 (5 bases). Trimming took off 4 bases at V and 0 bases at J, with 10 bases between the two ends. The CDR3 sequence is 14 residues long. CDR1 SGHDN and CDR2 FVKESK come from the germline V gene. The CDR3 DNA follows: TGTGCCAGCAGCCCGGGATTAAGCTCCTACGAGCAGTACTTC. Protein sequence: CASSPGLSSYEQYF.

V and J are TRBV24-1 and TRBJ2-5; 7 bases align to TRBD1. Looked up from germline, CDR1 is KGHDR and CDR2 is SFDVKD. With V trimmed by 2 bases and J by 6 bases, 11 bases remained unmatched. The CDR3 extends over 16 amino acids. The CDR3 protein is CATSDSAETGRQTQYF. In nucleotides, the CDR3 is TGTGCCACCAGTGATTCCGCGGAGACAGGGCGGCAGACCCAGTACTTC.

The V gene is TRBV29-1, the J gene TRBJ1-2, with TRBD1 identical over 9 bases. Germline CDR1 is SQVTM and CDR2 is ANQGSEA. The CDR3 has 13 residues. The J segment lost 8 bases and the V segment lost 3 bases, leaving 7 bases of the junction unmatched. The CDR3, as DNA: TGCAGCGTTGACACACAGGGGGCAGAGGGCTACACCTTC. As protein: CSVDTQGAEGYTF. Complete variable domain (other parts from reference TRBV29-1 and TRBJ1-2): SAVISQKPSRDICQRGTSLTIQCQVDSQVTMMFWYRQQPGQSLTLIATANQGSEATYESGFVIDKFPISRPNLTFSTLTVSNMSPEDSSIYLCSVDTQGAEGYTFGSGTRLTVV.

In this sample, this clone turned up once. V and J are TRBV9 and TRBJ1-2, with TRBD1 identical over 7 bases. Germline V lookup: CDR1 SGDLS, CDR2 YYNGEE. The CDR3 consists of 17 residues. Germline trimming cut 4 bases from V and 0 bases from J; bases unmatched to any gene: 12. The CDR3 DNA is TGTGCCAGCAGCTTTAGGGGGCAGGGACTTACTAACTATGGCTACACCTTC. This codes for CASSFRGQGLTNYGYTF. Filled out from reference TRBV9 and TRBJ1-2, the complete variable domain reads DSGVTQTPKHLITATGQRVTLRCSPRSGDLSVYWYQQSLDQGLQFLIQYYNGEERAKGNILERFSAQQFPDLHSELNLSSLELGDSALYFCASSFRGQGLTNYGYTFGSGTRLTVV.

The chain links TRBV5-6 to TRBJ1-1; D call uncertain. Trimming removed 4 bases at V and 5 bases at J, with 15 bases between. Germline V gives CDR1 SGHDT, CDR2 YYEEEE. CDR3 length: 14 amino acids. The CDR3 loop is CASSPQWRETEAFF. In DNA, the CDR3 is TGTGCCAGCAGCCCCCAGTGGCGGGAGACTGAAGCTTTCTTT.

The V call is TRBV6-5, the J call TRBJ2-1; TRBD2 is a possible D gene (6 bases). With 7 bases removed from V and 7 bases from J, the gap between germline ends came to 17 bases. CDR1 and CDR2 (germline): MNHEY, SVGAGI. The length of the CDR3 is 14 residues. The CDR3 bases are TGTGCCAGCACTCTCAGCGGGCGTTTGAATGAGCAGTTCTTC. Protein sequence: CASTLSGRLNEQFF.

This clone was recorded once. The chain joins TRBV7-9 to TRBJ1-1; possible D gene TRBD1, 6 bases. This CDR3 region has 13 residues. Germline V gene sequence: CDR1 SEHNR, CDR2 FQNEAQ (reference sequence). The V end lost 5 bases, the J end lost 6 bases, and 13 bases lay between the germline ends. The CDR3 is CASSTDRYSEAFF. The CDR3 nucleotides read TGTGCCAGCAGCACAGACAGGTACTCTGAAGCTTTCTTT.

The rearrangement uses TRBV24-1 and TRBJ2-6, with D perhaps matching TRBD2 (5 bases). The CDR3 is 14 amino acids. Trimming took 6 bases from V and 4 from J, leaving 9 bases between them. Per the germline V gene, CDR1 is KGHDR and CDR2 is SFDVKD. The CDR3 bases are TGTGCCACCAGTCCGGGGTACGGGGCCAACGTCCTGACTTTC. Translating it yields CATSPGYGANVLTF.

The J gene is TRBJ2-5, the V gene TRBV19; either TRBD1 or TRBD2 may supply D (5 bases each). This CDR3 is built from 14 residues. Per germline, CDR1 LNHDA and CDR2 SQIVND (reference sequence). Trimming removed 5 bases from V and 5 bases from J, with 15 bases in between. The CDR3 DNA is TGTGCCAGTAGTCGGGGCCTTAGAACGGAGACCCAGTACTTC. It specifies CASSRGLRTETQYF. Variable domain in full (rest from reference TRBV19 and TRBJ2-5): DGGITQSPKYLFRKEGQNVTLSCEQNLNHDAMYWYRQDPGQGLRLIYYSQIVNDFQKGDIAEGYSVSREKKESFPLTVTSAQKNPTAFYLCASSRGLRTETQYFGPGTRLLVL.

The chain couples TRBV7-9 to TRBJ1-1; 7 nucleotides agree with TRBD1. Germline V CDR1 and CDR2: SEHNR, FQNEAQ (reference sequence). CDR3 length equals 14 residues. J gave up 6 bases and V 4 bases, and 8 bases lay outside the gene matches. The CDR3 protein is CASSSRARGSEAFF. Written as DNA, the CDR3 is TGTGCCAGCAGCTCCCGTGCCAGGGGGTCTGAAGCTTTCTTT.

The V and J genes are TRBV19 and TRBJ1-2; TRBD1 aligns across 12 bases. The germline gives CDR1 LNHDA, CDR2 SQIVND (reference sequence). The CDR3 totals 15 residues. V lost 4 bases and J lost 8; bases outside the gene matches: 8. CDR3 protein: CASSTWGQGARGYTF. DNA for the CDR3: TGTGCCAGTAGTACCTGGGGACAGGGGGCGCGCGGCTACACCTTC.

The chain joins TRBV4-3 to TRBJ2-3; D may be TRBD2 (5 bases). CDR1 and CDR2 (germline): LGHNA, YSLEER. With 0 bases removed from V and 3 bases from J, the gap between germline ends came to 13 bases. The length of the CDR3 is 16 residues. The CDR3 spells CASSQDLSRGTDTQYF. The DNA of the CDR3 is TGCGCCAGCAGCCAAGATTTGTCCCGGGGAACAGATACGCAGTATTTT.

V gene TRBV7-9 combines with J gene TRBJ2-1; a weak D match, TRBD1 (6 bases). The CDR3 has 12 residues. The V end was cut by 1 base, the J end by 14 bases, with 12 bases between. CDR1 and CDR2 (germline): SEHNR, FQNEAQ (reference sequence). This CDR3 is CASSLVDSAEFF. The CDR3 nucleotides read TGTGCCAGCAGCTTAGTGGACAGCGCTGAGTTCTTC.

V gene TRBV6-1 combines with J gene TRBJ2-1, with 10 positions matching TRBD2. Germline lookup yields CDR1 MNHNS and CDR2 SASEGT. V lost 3 bases, J lost 6 bases, and 5 bases stayed unmatched. The CDR3 runs to 15 residues. In nucleotides, the CDR3 is TGTGCCAGCAGTGATTCGTCTAGCGGGAGCAATGAGCAGTTCTTC. Amino acid sequence: CASSDSSSGSNEQFF.

This sequence joins TRBV14 and TRBJ2-2; D unclear. The CDR3 is 13 residues long. The V end lost 0 bases, the J end lost 5 bases, and 4 bases lay between the germline ends. Germline V gene sequence: CDR1 SGHDN, CDR2 FVKESK. CDR3 bases: TGTGCCAGCAGCCAAGATCTGACCGGGGAGCTGTTTTTT. It encodes CASSQDLTGELFF.

The V gene is TRBV25-1, the J gene TRBJ1-1; TRBD1 might be the D (5 bases). V lost 7 bases and J 4 bases, leaving 19 bases between the germline ends. CDR3 length equals 15 residues. The germline CDR1 and CDR2 sequences are MGHDK and SYGVNS. This CDR3 is CASTGGGILGTEAFF. In DNA, the CDR3 is TGTGCCAGCACCGGGGGGGGAATATTGGGCACTGAAGCTTTCTTT.

DNA for the CDR3: TGTGCCAGCCCTCCGGACAGAAAGAACACTGAAGCTTTCTTT. This gives the protein CASPPDRKNTEAFF. This chain joins TRBV28 and TRBJ1-1; a possible D gene is TRBD1 (6 bases). Between the trimmed V and J ends, which lost 8 bases and 1 base, there was a span of 14 bases. Per germline, CDR1 MDHEN and CDR2 SYDVKM. The CDR3 totals 14 residues.

The genes are TRBV6-6 and TRBJ2-1; a possible D gene is TRBD1 (6 bases). V was shortened by 6 bases and J by 6 bases, with 18 bases between the two germline ends. Germline V lookup: CDR1 MNHNY, CDR2 SVGAGI (reference sequence). The CDR3 runs to 15 residues. In DNA form, the CDR3 reads TGTGCCAGCAGGGGATCAGGGGCAACGGGCAATGAGCAGTTCTTC. It is translated as CASRGSGATGNEQFF.

The chain carries TRBV4-1 and TRBJ2-7, with D unclear. Germline loops: CDR1 MGHRA, CDR2 YSYEKL. The CDR3 length is 15 residues. V lost 1 base and J 2 bases, leaving 12 bases between the germline ends. CDR3 nucleotides: TGCGCCAGCAGCCAAGCGGTACGGCCAACCTACGAGCAGTACTTC. It yields the protein CASSQAVRPTYEQYF.

This clone was counted between two and nine times. The CDR3 nucleotides read TGCAGCGCCCTGACTAGCGGGATCACAGATACGCAGTATTTT. Translated, it gives CSALTSGITDTQYF. The rearrangement links TRBV29-1 to TRBJ2-3; 11 nucleotides line up with TRBD2. V trimming: 7 bases; J trimming: 2 bases; junction bases outside the gene matches: 5. The CDR3 runs to 14 residues. Looked up from germline, CDR1 is SQVTM and CDR2 is ANQGSEA.

This clone was detected only once. Here the CDR3 reads CASSLHTSKESYGYTF. The CDR3 DNA reads as TGTGCCAGCAGCTTGCACACTAGCAAAGAATCCTATGGCTACACCTTC. J is TRBJ1-2 and V is TRBV27; the D is unclear. CDR1 is MNHEY, CDR2 SMNVEV, per germline (reference sequence). The CDR3 is 16 amino acids. The V gene lost 6 bases and the J gene lost 4 bases, with 21 bases spanning the gap.

This sequence joins TRBV7-2 and TRBJ1-1; the D is unclear. This CDR3 region has 14 residues. The germline V gene encodes CDR1 SGHTA and CDR2 FQGNSA. Between the trimmed V and J ends, which lost 4 bases and 4 bases, there was a span of 13 bases. CDR3 coding DNA: TGTGCCAGCAGCTCTCTAGGTGGAGGCACTGAAGCTTTCTTT. Translation: CASSSLGGGTEAFF.

The V gene is TRBV5-6, the J gene TRBJ2-2; D unclear. CDR3 size: 14 residues. In germline, CDR1 is SGHDT, CDR2 YYEEEE. V lost 4 bases and J lost 6, with 13 bases in between. DNA of the CDR3: TGTGCCAGCAGCCTGACCTCTAGGCCCGGGGAGCTGTTTTTT. Amino acid sequence: CASSLTSRPGELFF.

This clone appeared a few times. The V and J genes are TRBV5-1 and TRBJ2-5, with D possibly matching TRBD1 (7 bases). The CDR3 extends over 13 amino acids. V was shortened by 5 bases and J by 5 bases, with 13 bases between the two germline ends. Looked up from germline, CDR1 is SGHRS and CDR2 is YFSETQ. CDR3 DNA: TGCGCCAGCAGTGGAGGGGGCGGGGAGACCCAGTACTTC. It is translated as CASSGGGGETQYF.

The chain is built from TRBV7-6 and TRBJ1-1; D remains unclear. CDR1 and CDR2 from the germline V gene are SGHVS and FNYEAQ. This CDR3 comprises 13 residues. Trimming took 5 bases from V and 3 from J, leaving 10 bases between them. CDR3 nucleotide sequence: TGTGCCAGCAGCCCCCGCGGGGACACTGAAGCTTTCTTT. This gives the protein CASSPRGDTEAFF. Supplemented by reference TRBV7-6 and TRBJ1-1, the full variable domain reads GAGVSQSPRYKVTKRGQDVALRCDPISGHVSLYWYRQALGQGPEFLTYFNYEAQQDKSGLPNDRFSAERPEGSISTLTIQRTEQRDSAMYRCASSPRGDTEAFFGQGTRLTVV.

This chain uses TRBV2 with TRBJ2-3; 9 bases fit TRBD1. CDR3 length equals 14 residues. Germline V lookup: CDR1 SNHLY, CDR2 FYNNEI. The V segment lost 8 bases and the J segment 4 bases; nucleotides outside the gene matches: 7. The CDR3 DNA sequence: TGTGCCAGCTTCGGGACAGGGAATCCAGATACGCAGTATTTT. This sequence encodes CASFGTGNPDTQYF.